Presented here are 27 T cell receptor beta chains from one specimen sequenced in a study of beta chain features in type 1 diabetes. Expressed TCRB transcripts were sequenced because the entire RNA isolate underwent reverse transcription. The protocol was immunoSEQ multiplex PCR, while the TCRdb copy is restricted to in-frame clones and leaves out a portion. The sample carries around 41,000 clones, approximately 61% recorded once. These receptors are not linked to any known antigen. Overall study results and limits: Within each of all four CD4+ subsets, Type 1 diabetes patients had TCRB CDR3s that were moderately but significantly shorter.

Sequenced sample: Tregs from blood. These receptors all stem from a man in his thirties or forties with type 1 diabetes. Some clones in this sample may be carry-over from other donors' samples.

The gene calls are TRBV5-1 and TRBJ2-7; 7 bases line up with TRBD1. The CDR3 sequence is 16 residues long. V shed 4 bases, J shed 4 bases, and the junction held 14 bases outside the gene matches. Germline CDR1 is SGHRS and CDR2 is YFSETQ. CDR3 loop: CASSPLGDSRSYEQYF. In DNA form, the CDR3 reads TGCGCCAGCAGCCCATTGGGGGACAGCAGATCTTACGAGCAGTACTTC.

The CDR3 DNA follows: TGTGCCAGCAGTTTGGGTCTAGCGGGGGGTACTAGCACAGATACGCAGTATTTT. Its protein is CASSLGLAGGTSTDTQYF. The V gene is TRBV28, the J gene TRBJ2-3, with TRBD2 identical over 11 bases. CDR3 length: 18 amino acids. Germline lookup yields CDR1 MDHEN and CDR2 SYDVKM. V was pared by 3 bases and J by 0 bases, with 8 bases of the junction left unmatched.

The chain recombines TRBV10-3 with TRBJ1-5, with 7 bases identical to TRBD1. Germline assignment: CDR1 ENHRY and CDR2 SYGVKD. J gave up 0 bases and V 8 bases, and 7 bases lay outside the gene matches. The CDR3 is 15 amino acids. The CDR3 spells CAIGRTGNSNQPQHF. As DNA, the CDR3 is TGTGCCATCGGGAGGACAGGTAATAGCAATCAGCCCCAGCATTTT.

With respect to this clone: The same CDR3 is also encoded by other DNA sequences in this sample. V and J are TRBV30 and TRBJ2-1, with D maybe TRBD1 (5 bases). The germline V gene has CDR1 GTSNPN and CDR2 SVGIG (reference sequence). Trimming removed 0 bases at V and 6 bases at J, with 6 bases between. The CDR3 is made up of 12 amino acids. The CDR3 region has the DNA TGTGCCTGGAGTGTTAGGGGCAATGAGCAGTTCTTC. As protein: CAWSVRGNEQFF.

V is TRBV16 and J is TRBJ2-1, with 9 bases that match TRBD1. CDR1 is KGHSY and CDR2 is FQNENV in the germline V gene. V lost 8 bases, J lost 10 bases, and 12 bases stayed unmatched. The CDR3 sequence is 14 residues long. CDR3 coding DNA: TGTGCCAGCGGGGACAGGGCGAACGGTGGGGAGCAGTTCTTC. This translates into CASGDRANGGEQFF.

The count of this clone is one. V is TRBV6-1 and J is TRBJ1-1, with a weak D call TRBD1 (6 bases). This CDR3 is 15 amino acids long. Germline CDR1 and CDR2: MNHNS and SASEGT. The V gene lost 6 bases and the J gene lost 5 bases, with 19 bases spanning the gap. The CDR3 protein is CASSPVAGARTEAFF. CDR3 bases: TGTGCCAGCAGCCCCGTCGCGGGGGCGAGAACTGAAGCTTTCTTT.

The chain uses TRBV4-1 and TRBJ2-5; 15 bases match TRBD2. The germline gives CDR1 MGHRA, CDR2 YSYEKL. With V trimmed by 3 bases and J by 1 base, 9 bases remained unmatched. This CDR3 has 19 residues. Here the CDR3 DNA reads TGCGCCAGCAGCCAGAAATGGACTAGCGGGGGGGGCCTCCAAGAGACCCAGTACTTC. This encodes CASSQKWTSGGGLQETQYF.

This clone was seen a few times. CDR3: CATGGYTF. Here the CDR3 DNA reads TGTGCCACGGGGGGCTACACCTTC. The V call is TRBV6-1, the J call TRBJ1-2; no clear D gene. Germline CDR1 MNHNS, CDR2 SASEGT. The CDR3 runs 8 residues. The V end lost 10 bases, the J end lost 8 bases, and 5 bases lay between the germline ends.

This clone showed up just a few times. This sample includes further DNA sequences coding for the same CDR3. V is TRBV5-4 and J is TRBJ2-1, with 8 bases identical to TRBD2. CDR1 is SGHNT and CDR2 is YYREEE in the germline V gene (reference sequence). This CDR3 has 17 residues. V shed 4 bases, J shed 7 bases, and the junction held 16 bases outside the gene matches. CDR3 coding DNA: TGTGCCAGCAGCCTTCCTCCCGGGACTAGGGATGGGAATGAGCAGTTCTTC. As protein: CASSLPPGTRDGNEQFF.

This chain uses TRBV30 with TRBJ1-5; weak D call: TRBD1 (6 bases). The CDR3 contains 12 residues. V dropped 5 bases and J dropped 7 bases, with 12 bases sitting between them. Per germline, CDR1 GTSNPN and CDR2 SVGIG (reference sequence). The CDR3: CAWGRGEQPQHF. As DNA, the CDR3 is TGTGCCTGGGGCAGGGGAGAACAGCCCCAGCATTTT.

This clone was detected a few times. The CDR3 region is CASSQGFRRGVTSYNEQFF. CDR3 bases: TGCGCCAGCAGCCAGGGTTTTCGGCGGGGGGTTACCTCCTACAATGAGCAGTTCTTC. The rearrangement joins TRBV4-1 to TRBJ2-1; TRBD2 agrees at 8 bases. V lost 3 bases to trimming and J lost 0 bases; unmatched junction nucleotides: 13. The germline V gene has CDR1 MGHRA and CDR2 YSYEKL. The CDR3 loop spans 19 amino acids.

The rearrangement joins TRBV18 to TRBJ2-7; a possible D gene is TRBD1 (6 bases). V shed 0 bases and J shed 4 bases, with 16 bases lying between them. From germline, CDR1 is KGHSH and CDR2 LQKENI. This CDR3 is built from 16 residues. CDR3 amino acids: CASSPPGAGAPYEQYF. CDR3 coding DNA: TGTGCCAGCTCACCACCCGGGGCAGGGGCACCGTACGAGCAGTACTTC.

The chain employs TRBV19 and TRBJ1-1; D might be TRBD1 (6 bases). V was cut by 7 bases and J by 4 bases, with 13 bases left in between. Germline V lookup: CDR1 LNHDA, CDR2 SQIVND (reference sequence). This CDR3 has 13 residues. The CDR3 DNA reads TGTGCCAGTAAGCGCCAGGGGTTCACTGAAGCTTTCTTT. Translation: CASKRQGFTEAFF.

The CDR3 is CASSSPGSNQPQHF. CDR3 nucleotide sequence: TGTGCCAGCAGTTCCCCCGGGAGCAATCAGCCCCAGCATTTT. J is TRBJ1-5 and V is TRBV28, with no clear D. V shed 4 bases and J shed 1 base, with 8 bases lying between them. Per the germline V gene, CDR1 is MDHEN and CDR2 is SYDVKM. The CDR3 contains 14 residues.

In the case of this clone: The junction departs from the called germline gene at one end, perhaps through a read error. Additional DNA sequences in this sample encode the identical CDR3. The chain has TRBV19 and TRBJ1-1, with TRBD1 identical over 7 bases. CDR1 is LNHDA and CDR2 is SQIVND in the germline V gene (reference sequence). The CDR3 length is 17 residues. CDR3 protein: CASSMAKGAGGFTEAFF. DNA of the CDR3: TGTGCCAGTAGTATGGCTAAGGGGGCAGGGGGTTTCACTGAAGCTTTCTTC.

The rearrangement links TRBV7-6 to TRBJ2-3, with D tentatively TRBD1 (5 bases). CDR1 is SGHVS and CDR2 is FNYEAQ in the germline V gene. V lost 1 base and J 2 bases, leaving 13 bases between the germline ends. The CDR3 runs 16 residues. For the CDR3, the DNA is TGTGCCAGCAGCTTAGGGGTCAGGGTATACACAGATACGCAGTATTTT. Encoded protein: CASSLGVRVYTDTQYF.

V usage is TRBV10-3 and J usage is TRBJ2-3; TRBD2 matches 7 bases. The V gene's germline CDR1 is ENHRY and CDR2 SYGVKD. The CDR3 runs 16 residues. The V and J ends lost 2 bases and 5 bases, in that order; junction bases with no gene match: 10. CDR3 in amino acids: CAISETISGREDTQYF. In DNA form, the CDR3 reads TGTGCCATCAGTGAGACGATCTCAGGGAGGGAAGATACGCAGTATTTT.

The chain uses TRBV18 and TRBJ2-1, with unresolved D. The CDR3 covers 12 residues. Germline CDR1 reads KGHSH; CDR2 reads LQKENI. Trimming left V 3 bases short and J 10 bases short, with 10 bases between. The CDR3 DNA is TGTGCCAGCTCACCGCTCACGGTCGAGCAGTTCTTC. Its protein product is CASSPLTVEQFF. Full variable domain (missing parts from reference TRBV18 and TRBJ2-1): NAGVMQNPRHLVRRRGQEARLRCSPMKGHSHVYWYRQLPEEGLKFMVYLQKENIIDESGMPKERFSAEFPKEGPSILRIQQVVRGDSAAYFCASSPLTVEQFFGPGTRLTVL.

This chain links TRBV2 with TRBJ2-7; TRBD2 might be the D (6 bases). The germline V gene has CDR1 SNHLY and CDR2 FYNNEI. Deletions cut 8 bases from V and 6 bases from J, with 17 bases between. The CDR3 is 13 amino acids. The DNA of the CDR3 is TGTGCCAGCGGGGGGACGCCGACCGGCGAGCAGTACTTC. This encodes CASGGTPTGEQYF.

The chain has TRBV5-1 and TRBJ1-1; D is undetermined. Germline lookup yields CDR1 SGHRS and CDR2 YFSETQ. The CDR3 extends over 14 amino acids. Trimming cost V 2 bases and J 1 base, with 9 bases left between them. The CDR3 spells CASSFGVSNTEAFF. CDR3 sequence (DNA): TGCGCCAGCAGCTTTGGAGTTTCGAACACTGAAGCTTTCTTT.

This clone was recorded only once. V and J are TRBV5-4 and TRBJ2-2; 7 bases align to TRBD2. With 0 bases clipped from V and 4 bases from J, the junction kept 6 bases outside the gene matches. Germline values: CDR1 SGHNT, CDR2 YYREEE (reference sequence). This CDR3 has 16 amino acids. The CDR3 loop is CASSLAASGGTGELFF. The DNA of the CDR3 is TGTGCCAGCAGCTTGGCCGCCTCGGGGGGCACCGGGGAGCTGTTTTTT.

This clone was observed a handful of times. The rearrangement links TRBV6-1 to TRBJ2-2; D not resolved. CDR3 length: 14 residues. V was pared by 5 bases and J by 6 bases, with 13 bases between. Per germline, CDR1 MNHNS and CDR2 SASEGT. The CDR3 DNA is TGTGCCAGCAGTCTCGGGTCGGCGTCCGGGGAGCTGTTTTTT. Protein product: CASSLGSASGELFF.

This chain links TRBV5-6 with TRBJ1-2; 8 positions match TRBD1. With 4 bases clipped from V and 6 bases from J, the junction kept 11 bases outside the gene matches. Germline V CDR1 and CDR2: SGHDT, YYEEEE. The CDR3 runs 15 residues. The CDR3, as DNA: TGTGCCAGCAGCCTGAGACAGGGGCTATTGCATGGCTACACCTTC. Encoded protein: CASSLRQGLLHGYTF.

This sequence joins TRBV7-3 and TRBJ2-1; 10 bases are a match to TRBD2. The CDR3 consists of 15 residues. Trimming removed 7 bases from V and 6 bases from J; junction bases left unmatched: 9. Germline V CDR1 and CDR2: SGHTA, FQGTGA. CDR3: CASKSSGSSSNEQFF. CDR3 in DNA: TGTGCCAGCAAATCTAGCGGGAGTAGTTCCAATGAGCAGTTCTTC.

This clone came up once. V usage is TRBV27 and J usage is TRBJ1-1; D is unresolved. CDR3 length equals 14 residues. The ends were cut back, 4 bases at V and 10 bases at J, with 19 bases in the middle. The germline gives CDR1 MNHEY, CDR2 SMNVEV (reference sequence). CDR3 nucleotide sequence: TGTGCCAGCAGTTACGGGGAACGAGCAGGCGGAGCTTTCTTT. Translating gives CASSYGERAGGAFF.

The chain carries TRBV19 and TRBJ2-3; perhaps TRBD2 as D (5 bases). The V and J ends lost 9 bases and 1 base respectively, with 11 bases between them. CDR1 and CDR2 (germline): LNHDA, SQIVND (reference sequence). The CDR3 runs 13 residues. The CDR3 is CASQARGTDTQYF. CDR3 sequence (DNA): TGTGCCAGCCAGGCGCGGGGCACAGATACGCAGTATTTT.

The chain has TRBV4-1 and TRBJ2-1, with 7 nucleotides matching TRBD2. This CDR3 comprises 17 residues. The germline V gene encodes CDR1 MGHRA and CDR2 YSYEKL. With 4 bases clipped from V and 1 base from J, the junction kept 10 bases outside the gene matches. CDR3: CASSRSGAGISYNEQFF. The CDR3 nucleotides are TGCGCCAGCAGCCGAAGCGGGGCCGGGATTTCCTACAATGAGCAGTTCTTC.